This T cell receptor beta chain was sequenced during a study of blood T cell repertoires in COVID-19. The ends were cut back, 0 bases at V and 8 bases at J, with 16 bases in the middle. The germline CDR1 and CDR2 sequences are LGHNA and YSLEER. The CDR3 spans 15 residues. Original handling: Reference gene primer amplification gave nucleated cell count estimates. This table comes from immunoSEQ multiplex PCR, and its TCRdb copy is limited to in-frame clones, with some not included. V and J calls and clone size are given by that table; D and trimming were obtained from the DNA. Here the sample spans more than 200,000 clones, 65% to 90% being singletons.

The chain has TRBV4-3 and TRBJ1-1, with D unclear. The sequencing input was PBMCs or T cells enriched from blood (not recorded which). The source is a man aged 40-55 years who had recovered from COVID-19. The CDR3: CASSQDIGLTGEAFF. The CDR3 DNA is TGCGCCAGCAGCCAAGATATAGGCCTTACGGGGGAAGCTTTCTTT.